These 18 T cell receptor beta chains were sequenced from one sample in a study of blood T cell repertoires in COVID-19 (dated by TCRdb to about 2020). Receptor libraries were prepared by the immunoSEQ multiplex PCR assay. Entries here come from immuneACCESS through TCRdb and include only in-frame sequences with V and J called. Some clones fail to appear in such tables; in the studies checked, an unresolved V gene covers under half of the shortfall, and the cause of the remainder is unknown. The table for this sample lists around 340,000 clones; around nine tenths of them were counted only once. 3% to 4.5% of the sample belongs to the ten largest clones. What was sequenced was peripheral blood. The source is a woman aged 60 to 75 with COVID-19, enrolled during active disease.

This clone came up once. The V and J genes are TRBV4-2 and TRBJ1-1, with a possible D match to TRBD1 (6 bases). Germline CDR1 LGHNA, CDR2 YNFKEQ. CDR3 length: 17 residues. The V and J ends lost 4 bases and 0 bases respectively, with 18 bases between them. CDR3 loop: CASSPRQGLSLNTEAFF. The CDR3 DNA sequence: TGTGCCAGCAGCCCCAGGCAGGGGCTTTCTCTGAACACTGAAGCTTTCTTT.

The chain has TRBV30 and TRBJ1-2, with 11 nucleotides matching TRBD1. This CDR3 has 15 residues. V gave up 2 bases and J gave up 3 bases; unmatched junction bases: 5. Germline CDR1 is GTSNPN and CDR2 is SVGIG (reference sequence). The CDR3 bases are TGTGCCTGGAGTCAAGGACAGGGGGCGTACTATGGCTACACCTTC. This sequence encodes CAWSQGQGAYYGYTF.

This clone was seen once. This chain connects TRBV6-5 to TRBJ1-2, with D maybe TRBD1 (6 bases). The V end lost 0 bases, the J end lost 8 bases, and 13 bases lay between the germline ends. The length of the CDR3 is 14 residues. Germline values: CDR1 MNHEY, CDR2 SVGAGI. CDR3 loop: CASSYSPQGEGYTF. DNA for the CDR3: TGTGCCAGCAGTTACTCCCCACAGGGTGAAGGCTACACCTTC.

The V and J genes are TRBV18 and TRBJ2-7; 8 positions match TRBD1. With 0 bases clipped from V and 0 bases from J, the junction kept 7 bases outside the gene matches. The CDR3 extends over 17 amino acids. Germline V gene data show CDR1 as KGHSH and CDR2 as LQKENI. The CDR3 reads CASSPPGLGQDSYEQYF. DNA of the CDR3: TGTGCCAGCTCACCACCGGGGCTGGGACAGGACTCCTACGAGCAGTACTTC.

This chain connects TRBV24-1 to TRBJ1-2; D possibly corresponds to TRBD1 (6 bases). V lost 4 bases to trimming and J lost 2 bases, with 10 bases between them. CDR1 is KGHDR, CDR2 SFDVKD, per germline. The CDR3 extends over 14 amino acids. The CDR3 DNA reads TGTGCCACCAGTGACGGGACATCGAACTATGGCTACACCTTC. Protein product: CATSDGTSNYGYTF.

The chain has TRBV2 and TRBJ2-3, with 8 nucleotides matching TRBD1. Germline CDR1 is SNHLY and CDR2 is FYNNEI. J gave up 7 bases and V 2 bases, and 8 bases lay outside the gene matches. This CDR3 comprises 15 residues. CDR3: CASSEMGTGAHTQYF. CDR3 nucleotide sequence: TGTGCCAGCAGTGAAATGGGGACAGGCGCCCATACGCAGTATTTT.

The chain uses TRBV11-2 and TRBJ2-7; TRBD1 agrees at 9 bases. CDR3 length: 14 residues. Germline trimming cut 3 bases from V and 3 bases from J; bases unmatched to any gene: 3. CDR1 and CDR2 from the germline V gene are SGHAT and FQNNGV. CDR3 coding DNA: TGTGCCAGCAGCTTCCCGGGACAGGGCTACGAGCAGTACTTC. Amino acid sequence: CASSFPGQGYEQYF.

This clone was detected a few times. J is TRBJ2-7 and V is TRBV2; TRBD1 might be the D (6 bases). The germline CDR1 and CDR2 sequences are SNHLY and FYNNEI. The germline V and J ends were trimmed by 3 bases and 3 bases, with 9 bases remaining between them. The CDR3 runs to 13 residues. As DNA, the CDR3 is TGTGCCAGCAGTGAGGTGACAGGCTACGAGCAGTACTTC. The encoded protein is CASSEVTGYEQYF.

This chain connects TRBV5-1 to TRBJ2-2; 8 bases are a match to TRBD1. The V segment lost 2 bases and the J segment 4 bases; nucleotides outside the gene matches: 7. Germline V gene data show CDR1 as SGHRS and CDR2 as YFSETQ. The CDR3 sequence is 16 residues long. This CDR3 is CASSFVGQGGTGELFF. In DNA, the CDR3 is TGCGCCAGCAGCTTTGTAGGACAGGGTGGCACCGGGGAGCTGTTTTTT.

A single count supports this clone. The chain is built from TRBV20-1 and TRBJ1-6; no reliable D call. This CDR3 has 13 residues. Germline CDR1 DFQATT, CDR2 SNEGSKA (reference sequence). With 3 bases removed from V and 10 bases from J, the gap between germline ends came to 13 bases. CDR3 DNA sequence: TGCAGTGCTAGTATTAAAGGGAGCTCACCCCTCCACTTT. Translating gives CSASIKGSSPLHF.

The chain links TRBV2 to TRBJ1-5; 7 nucleotides align to TRBD1. Germline CDR1 reads SNHLY; CDR2 reads FYNNEI. J was trimmed by 6 bases and V by 6 bases; bases with no gene match: 5. This CDR3 contains 13 residues. The CDR3 DNA sequence: TGTGCCAGCAGCGACAGGGAGGCTCAGCCCCAGCATTTT. It yields the protein CASSDREAQPQHF.

The CDR3 loop reads CASSPSPLGVTEAFF. The CDR3 DNA reads as TGTGCCAGCAGCCCTAGTCCTCTGGGAGTCACTGAAGCTTTCTTT. The chain is built from TRBV7-9 and TRBJ1-1; no clear D. The germline CDR1 and CDR2 sequences are SEHNR and FQNEAQ (reference sequence). This CDR3 has 15 amino acids. Trimming took off 5 bases at V and 4 bases at J, with 17 bases between the two ends. The whole variable domain, filled in from reference TRBV7-9 and TRBJ1-1, reads DTGVSQNPRHKITKRGQNVTFRCDPISEHNRLYWYRQTLGQGPEFLTYFQNEAQLEKSRLLSDRFSAERPKGSFSTLEIQRTEQGDSAMYLCASSPSPLGVTEAFFGQGTRLTVV.

This clone was counted only a few times. The chain carries TRBV27 and TRBJ1-5, with 9 bases aligning to TRBD1. Per the germline V gene, CDR1 is MNHEY and CDR2 is SMNVEV (reference sequence). J gave up 6 bases and V 4 bases, and 7 bases lay outside the gene matches. The CDR3 has 15 residues. CDR3 sequence (DNA): TGTGCCAGCAGTTCAACGACAGGGGGTTCTCAGCCCCAGCATTTT. Protein: CASSSTTGGSQPQHF.

The gene calls are TRBV5-4 and TRBJ1-1; D is unclear. Trimming shortened V by 0 bases and J by 6 bases, and 12 bases separated the two germline ends. Germline V gene data show CDR1 as SGHNT and CDR2 as YYREEE (reference sequence). The CDR3 consists of 14 residues. The CDR3 DNA reads TGTGCCAGCAGCTTGGTCGGGGTTAGGGCTGAAGCTTTCTTT. Protein product: CASSLVGVRAEAFF.

This clone was recorded only once. The V and J genes are TRBV29-1 and TRBJ2-3; 14 bases line up with TRBD2. The CDR3 has 15 amino acids. The germline gives CDR1 SQVTM, CDR2 ANQGSEA. The CDR3 protein is CTIGTSGGHTDTQYF. The CDR3 bases are TGCACTATCGGGACTAGCGGGGGCCACACAGATACGCAGTATTTT.

The rearrangement links TRBV5-4 to TRBJ1-4; unclear D gene. Trimming shortened V by 0 bases and J by 8 bases, and 8 bases separated the two germline ends. The germline V gene encodes CDR1 SGHNT and CDR2 YYREEE (reference sequence). This CDR3 spans 13 amino acids. The CDR3 here is CASSLGLEEKLFF. The CDR3 nucleotides are TGTGCCAGCAGCTTGGGCCTGGAGGAAAAACTGTTTTTT.

The chain employs TRBV7-2 and TRBJ1-2; 9 positions agree with TRBD1. The CDR3 has 17 residues. The ends lost 1 base at V and 3 bases at J; junction bases unmatched: 9. Germline V gene sequence: CDR1 SGHTA, CDR2 FQGNSA. CDR3 coding DNA: TGTGCCAGCAGCTTAGATGGAGGGACAGGGTACGACTATGGCTACACCTTC. It translates to CASSLDGGTGYDYGYTF.

The chain couples TRBV15 to TRBJ1-5; the D is unclear. V was pared by 0 bases and J by 5 bases, with 5 bases between. Germline assignment: CDR1 LNHNV and CDR2 YYDKDF (reference sequence). The CDR3 has 13 residues. The CDR3 here is CATSRDQDQPQHF. Written as DNA, the CDR3 is TGTGCCACCAGCAGAGATCAGGATCAGCCCCAGCATTTT.